This TCR beta chain is from a study of cytomegalovirus exposure and HLA in healthy donors. Across the study: The roughly 130 validation repertoires used the same platform as the approximately 670 first-cohort repertoires (as reported by a later analysis).

This clone came up a few times. Its antigen is unknown. The protocol was immunoSEQ multiplex PCR, while the TCRdb copy is restricted to in-frame clones and leaves out a portion. Of some 340,000 clones listed, about 90% were seen once; the top ten hold roughly 1.1%. The V and J ends lost 7 bases and 0 bases respectively, with 9 bases between them. The germline gives CDR1 MNHNS, CDR2 SASEGT. This CDR3 comprises 14 residues. The study's findings and limits: According to a later analysis, TCR clusters from the first cohort tended to co-occur in the 120 or so validation repertoires. In vitro checks showed that a few CMV-associated chains really do target CMV antigens.

Source material: PBMCs. This sequence joins TRBV6-1 and TRBJ2-2; D perhaps matches TRBD1 (6 bases). This receptor was obtained from a woman aged 25 to 39 in good health and CMV-seropositive. CDR3 DNA sequence: TGTGCCAGCATTAGGGGGACGAACACCGGGGAGCTGTTTTTT. It specifies CASIRGTNTGELFF.